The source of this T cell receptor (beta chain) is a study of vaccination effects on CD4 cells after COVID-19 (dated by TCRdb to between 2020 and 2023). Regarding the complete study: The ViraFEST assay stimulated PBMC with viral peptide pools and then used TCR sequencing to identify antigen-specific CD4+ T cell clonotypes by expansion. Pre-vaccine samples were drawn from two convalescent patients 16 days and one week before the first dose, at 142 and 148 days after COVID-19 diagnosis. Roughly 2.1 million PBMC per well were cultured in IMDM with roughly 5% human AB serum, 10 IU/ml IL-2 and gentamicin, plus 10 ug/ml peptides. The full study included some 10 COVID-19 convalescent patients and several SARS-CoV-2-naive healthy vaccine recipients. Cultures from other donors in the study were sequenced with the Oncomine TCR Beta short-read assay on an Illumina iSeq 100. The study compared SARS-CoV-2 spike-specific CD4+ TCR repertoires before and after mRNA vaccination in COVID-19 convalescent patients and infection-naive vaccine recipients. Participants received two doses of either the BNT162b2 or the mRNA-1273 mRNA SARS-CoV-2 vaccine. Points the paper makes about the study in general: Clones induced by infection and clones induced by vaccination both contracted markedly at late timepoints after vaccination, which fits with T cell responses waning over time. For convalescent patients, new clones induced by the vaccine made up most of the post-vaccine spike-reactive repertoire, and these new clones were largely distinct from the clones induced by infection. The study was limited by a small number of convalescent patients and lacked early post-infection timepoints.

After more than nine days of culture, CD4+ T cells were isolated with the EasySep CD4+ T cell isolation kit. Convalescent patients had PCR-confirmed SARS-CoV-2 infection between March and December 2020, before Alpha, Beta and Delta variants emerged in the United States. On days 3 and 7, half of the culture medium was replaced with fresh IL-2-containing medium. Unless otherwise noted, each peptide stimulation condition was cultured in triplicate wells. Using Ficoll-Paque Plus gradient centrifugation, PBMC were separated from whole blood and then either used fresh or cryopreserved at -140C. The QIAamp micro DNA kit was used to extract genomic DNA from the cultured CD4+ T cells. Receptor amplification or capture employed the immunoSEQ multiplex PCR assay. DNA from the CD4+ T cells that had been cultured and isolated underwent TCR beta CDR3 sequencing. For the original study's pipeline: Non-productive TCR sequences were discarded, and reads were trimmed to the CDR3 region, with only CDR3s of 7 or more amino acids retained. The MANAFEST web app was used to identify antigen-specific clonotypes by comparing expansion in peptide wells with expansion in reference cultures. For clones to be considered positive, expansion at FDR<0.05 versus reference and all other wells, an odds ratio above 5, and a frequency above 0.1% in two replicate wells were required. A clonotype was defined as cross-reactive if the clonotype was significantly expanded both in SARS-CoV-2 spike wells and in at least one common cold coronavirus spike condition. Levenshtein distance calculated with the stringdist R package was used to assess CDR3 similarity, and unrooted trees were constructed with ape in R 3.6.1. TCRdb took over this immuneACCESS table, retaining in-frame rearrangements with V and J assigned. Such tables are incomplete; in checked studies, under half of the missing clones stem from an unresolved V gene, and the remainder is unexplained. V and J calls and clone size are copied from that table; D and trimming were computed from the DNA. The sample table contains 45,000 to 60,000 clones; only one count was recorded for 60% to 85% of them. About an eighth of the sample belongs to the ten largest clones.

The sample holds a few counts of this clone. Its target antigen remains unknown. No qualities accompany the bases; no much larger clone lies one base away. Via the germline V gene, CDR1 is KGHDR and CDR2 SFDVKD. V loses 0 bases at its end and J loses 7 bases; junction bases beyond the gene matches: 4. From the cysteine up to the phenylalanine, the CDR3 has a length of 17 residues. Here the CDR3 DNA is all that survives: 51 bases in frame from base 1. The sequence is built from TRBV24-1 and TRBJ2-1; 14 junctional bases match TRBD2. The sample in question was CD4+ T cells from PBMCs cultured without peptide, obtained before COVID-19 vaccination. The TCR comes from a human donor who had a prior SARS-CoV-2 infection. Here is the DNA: TGTGCCACCAGTGATTTGGTGACTAGCGGGAGGGGAAATGAGCAGTTCTTC. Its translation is CATSDLVTSGRGNEQFF.